This is a list of T cell receptor beta chains from one sample in a study of identical twins. MiXCR, run by TCRdb on the 5' RACE reads, gives a single entry per CDR3 protein. The sample has about 240,000 distinct CDR3 sequences, 9.5% to 15% seen once. Another study also made use of these data, one on yellow fever vaccine responses in identical twins.

The sequencing input was memory (CD45RO+) T cells sorted from blood. The receptors were sampled from a woman under 30 in good health. Each CDR3 is given with its conserved first and last residue. A D gene is named only where the DNA matches it firmly. Expanded clones get a size class; other rows say once, few or many, or leave the size out.

d_call	v_call	clone_size	j_call	cdr3_aa	cdr3_nt
-	TRBV6-2/TRBV6-3	many	TRBJ2-1	CASSSGGRTSLWFF	TGTGCCAGCAGCTCAGGGGGCAGGACTAGTCTCTGGTTCTTC
TRBD2	TRBV6-1	few	TRBJ2-3	CATRASGYSTDTQYF	TGTGCCACGCGGGCTAGCGGTTATAGCACAGATACGCAGTATTTT
-	TRBV5-5	few	TRBJ2-5	CASSHPVIGEIETQYF	TGTGCCAGCAGCCACCCTGTGATCGGGGAGATTGAGACCCAGTACTTC
-	TRBV7-2	few	TRBJ2-7	CASSLARVGEQYF	TGTGCTAGCAGCTTAGCGCGGGTCGGCGAGCAGTACTTC
TRBD1	TRBV7-9	few	TRBJ2-4	CASSFTGGINIQYF	TGTGCCAGCAGCTTCACAGGGGGCATAAACATTCAGTACTTC
TRBD1	TRBV18	-	TRBJ2-5	CASSPPGQTGETQYF	TGTGCCAGCTCACCTCCGGGACAGACTGGGGAGACCCAGTACTTC
-	TRBV18	few	TRBJ2-1	CASSASYRDNEQFF	TGTGCCAGCTCTGCTAGCTATAGGGACAATGAGCAGTTCTTC
TRBD1	TRBV7-2	-	TRBJ1-6	CASSLGRGLKYNSPLHF	TGTGCCAGCAGCTTAGGCAGGGGGCTAAAGTATAATTCACCCCTCCACTTT
-	TRBV12-3/TRBV12-4	many	TRBJ1-1	CASSLSGSTEAFF	TGTGCCAGCAGTTTATCCGGGAGCACTGAAGCTTTCTTT
-	TRBV14	few	TRBJ2-7	CASSARRGDFYEQYF	TGTGCCAGCAGCGCCCGTAGGGGGGACTTCTACGAGCAGTACTTC
-	TRBV28	few	TRBJ2-7	CASTTTSYEQYF	TGTGCCAGCACCACTACTTCCTACGAGCAGTACTTC
-	TRBV18	few	TRBJ2-1	CASSSQGGSYNEQFF	TGTGCCAGCTCATCCCAAGGGGGCTCCTACAATGAGCAGTTCTTC
-	TRBV3-1	few	TRBJ2-4	CASSPRGSKNIQYF	TGTGCCAGCAGCCCAAGAGGGTCCAAAAACATTCAGTACTTC
-	TRBV15	few	TRBJ2-1	CATSNSGYNEQFF	TGTGCCACCAGCAATAGCGGATACAATGAGCAGTTCTTC
TRBD1	TRBV19	few	TRBJ2-7	CASSNPGQNAYEQYF	TGTGCCAGTAGTAACCCGGGACAGAATGCCTACGAGCAGTACTTC
-	TRBV7-2	once	TRBJ2-3	CASSLAPLLGGGGDTQYF	TGTGCCAGCAGCTTAGCCCCACTCTTAGGGGGAGGAGGAGATACGCAGTATTTT
TRBD2	TRBV7-6	once	TRBJ2-2	CASGSIRTSGSTGELFF	TGTGCCAGCGGCTCGATCCGGACTAGCGGGAGTACCGGGGAGCTGTTTTTT
-	TRBV5-1	few	TRBJ2-1	CASSFRRDYNEQFF	TGCGCCAGCAGCTTTCGCCGGGACTACAATGAGCAGTTCTTC
-	TRBV20-1	few	TRBJ2-3	CSARQASTDTQYF	TGCAGTGCTAGACAGGCTAGCACAGATACGCAGTATTTT
TRBD1	TRBV5-1	many	TRBJ2-5	CASSLAPRTGGETQYF	TGCGCCAGCAGCTTGGCCCCCCGGACAGGGGGAGAGACCCAGTACTTC
TRBD1	TRBV30	few	TRBJ2-7	CAWSVTGVHEQYF	TGTGCCTGGAGTGTAACAGGGGTCCACGAGCAGTACTTC
-	TRBV6-4	few	TRBJ1-6	CASSDRGGDNSPLHF	TGTGCCAGCAGTGACAGGGGCGGAGATAATTCACCCCTCCACTTT
TRBD2	TRBV20-1	few	TRBJ2-7	CSARRSLAGPYEQYF	TGCAGTGCTAGAAGAAGCCTAGCGGGCCCCTACGAGCAGTACTTC
TRBD2	TRBV20-1	-	TRBJ2-7	CSAPLAGVAYEQYF	TGCAGTGCCCCCTTGGCGGGAGTAGCCTACGAGCAGTACTTC
-	TRBV7-8	-	TRBJ1-2	CASSLVGTGYTF	TGTGCCAGCAGCTTAGTTGGTACTGGCTACACCTTC
-	TRBV3-1	-	TRBJ2-7	CASSQGRKTYEQYF	TGTGCCAGCAGCCAAGGGCGGAAAACCTACGAGCAGTACTTC
-	TRBV18	few	TRBJ1-1	CASSRATTEAFF	TGTGCCAGCTCACGAGCCACGACTGAAGCTTTCTTT